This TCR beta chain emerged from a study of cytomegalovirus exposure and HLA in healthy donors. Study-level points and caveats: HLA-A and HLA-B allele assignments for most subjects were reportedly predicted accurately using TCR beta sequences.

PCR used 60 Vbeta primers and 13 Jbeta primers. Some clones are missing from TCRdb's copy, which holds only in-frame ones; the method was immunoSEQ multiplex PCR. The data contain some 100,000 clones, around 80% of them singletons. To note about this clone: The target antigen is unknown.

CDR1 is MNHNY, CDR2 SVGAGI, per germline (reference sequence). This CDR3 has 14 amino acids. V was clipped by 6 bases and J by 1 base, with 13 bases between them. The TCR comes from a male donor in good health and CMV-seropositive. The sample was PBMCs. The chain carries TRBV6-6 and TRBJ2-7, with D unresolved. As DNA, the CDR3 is TGTGCCAGCAGCCCATCTGGCCAATCCTACGAGCAGTACTTC. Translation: CASSPSGQSYEQYF.